These T cell receptor beta chains were read from a single sample in a study of T cell repertoires in cytomegalovirus infection. TCRdb passed the reads through MiXCR, listing each CDR3 protein once. The data show under 250,000 distinct CDR3 sequences, with around 6.4% seen just once and about 6.3% held by the top ten. The sample taken for sequencing was PBMCs. Receptors originate from a human donor in good health (CMV status not recorded). Some clones in this sample may be carry-over from other donors' samples. Each CDR3 is given without its conserved first and last residue. Fields, in order: V gene, J gene, CDR3 protein.

v_call: TRBV10-3; j_call: TRBJ2-7; cdr3_aa: AMGQGGSSYEQY
v_call: TRBV29-1; j_call: TRBJ1-4; cdr3_aa: SVAGTGGYSEKLF
v_call: TRBV6-2/TRBV6-3; j_call: TRBJ2-2; cdr3_aa: ASTWDSRNTGELF
v_call: TRBV20-1; j_call: TRBJ1-5; cdr3_aa: SALREGQPQH
v_call: TRBV7-9; j_call: TRBJ1-5; cdr3_aa: ASSPDGQQPQH
v_call: TRBV11-3; j_call: TRBJ2-2; cdr3_aa: ASSSQGARGELF
v_call: TRBV6-5; j_call: TRBJ2-7; cdr3_aa: ASSYEGYEQY
v_call: TRBV20-1; j_call: TRBJ2-3; cdr3_aa: SALAPGTDTQY
v_call: TRBV7-9; j_call: TRBJ2-7; cdr3_aa: ASSIPTRNEQY
v_call: TRBV6-1; j_call: TRBJ2-2; cdr3_aa: ASSYEVGELF
v_call: TRBV12-3/TRBV12-4; j_call: TRBJ2-5; cdr3_aa: ASSNEDSSGETQY
v_call: TRBV7-9; j_call: TRBJ2-7; cdr3_aa: ASSSSGQEQY
v_call: TRBV5-6; j_call: TRBJ2-3; cdr3_aa: ASSSGRGGGDTQY
v_call: TRBV7-2; j_call: TRBJ1-2; cdr3_aa: ASSLTLTGRNGYT
v_call: TRBV20-1; j_call: TRBJ1-4; cdr3_aa: SVGRAAEKLF
v_call: TRBV7-8; j_call: TRBJ1-3; cdr3_aa: ASSLAGGAAGNTIY
v_call: TRBV20-1; j_call: TRBJ2-3; cdr3_aa: SASGTGTLSTDTQY
v_call: TRBV12-3/TRBV12-4; j_call: TRBJ2-6; cdr3_aa: ASSLNRIGIGANVLT
v_call: TRBV2; j_call: TRBJ1-5; cdr3_aa: ASSRGATGNQPQH
v_call: TRBV7-2; j_call: TRBJ2-7; cdr3_aa: ASSFGLAGGLYEQY
v_call: TRBV7-2; j_call: TRBJ2-1; cdr3_aa: ASSLGLAGIEQF
v_call: TRBV7-2; j_call: TRBJ2-3; cdr3_aa: ASSFRAGGRADTQY
v_call: TRBV7-2; j_call: TRBJ1-1; cdr3_aa: ASSLGGQRNTEAF
v_call: TRBV29-1; j_call: TRBJ1-1; cdr3_aa: SVESRGTSEAF
v_call: TRBV7-2; j_call: TRBJ2-1; cdr3_aa: ASQGDGGYNEQF
v_call: TRBV5-1; j_call: TRBJ1-2; cdr3_aa: ASSWITGQGNYGYT
v_call: TRBV7-2; j_call: TRBJ2-7; cdr3_aa: ASSLDWGEKQY
v_call: TRBV5-5; j_call: TRBJ2-7; cdr3_aa: ASSLEEGYEQY
v_call: TRBV29-1; j_call: TRBJ1-2; cdr3_aa: SVLPPNGHYGYT
v_call: TRBV2; j_call: TRBJ2-3; cdr3_aa: ASSRLAGVTDTQY
v_call: TRBV7-2; j_call: TRBJ2-2; cdr3_aa: ASSFKTGGYGELF
v_call: TRBV7-3; j_call: TRBJ2-2; cdr3_aa: ASSPRAGNTGELF
v_call: TRBV20-1; j_call: TRBJ2-3; cdr3_aa: SAPDRAGNTDTQY
v_call: TRBV30; j_call: TRBJ2-7; cdr3_aa: AWSLGVSYEQY
v_call: TRBV29-1; j_call: TRBJ2-7; cdr3_aa: SVEVGPYEQY
v_call: TRBV7-6; j_call: TRBJ1-2; cdr3_aa: ASSLVGGSRGYT
v_call: TRBV29-1; j_call: TRBJ2-7; cdr3_aa: SAVSTDYYEQY
v_call: TRBV13; j_call: TRBJ2-1; cdr3_aa: ASSPRTGGAEQF
v_call: TRBV7-3; j_call: TRBJ1-1; cdr3_aa: ASSSTGVGAMNTEAF
v_call: TRBV7-3; j_call: TRBJ2-5; cdr3_aa: ASNNAATSETQY
v_call: TRBV9; j_call: TRBJ2-1; cdr3_aa: ASSLRTGNNEQF
v_call: TRBV20-1; j_call: TRBJ1-1; cdr3_aa: SAPTGAGGEAF
v_call: TRBV6-2/TRBV6-3; j_call: TRBJ1-5; cdr3_aa: ASSRTDSSNQPQH